The present entry profiles one T cell receptor (beta chain) with its context. Its specificity is not known. This entry comes from a study of T cells expressing NK-cell markers. General study results and limits: Dominant NKG2C+ clonotypes in a handful of donors made up about 1.0-7.0% of CD8+ T cells. These same clonotypes (in several donors) also led the CD3+CD56-NKG2C+ fraction.

After re-calling the 5' RACE reads, TCRdb lists one entry per CDR3 protein, DNA absent. In total, the table holds a few hundred thousand distinct CDR3 sequences. Sequenced material: blood T cells: a sorted CD56 or NKG2C T cell subset, CD4+ or CD8+ T cells, or bulk PBMC T cells (not recorded which). The clonotype was recovered from a man between 18 and 35 years old in good health.

CDR3 amino acids: CASSSQGSLSNQPQHF. This chain uses TRBV12-3 or TRBV12-4 with TRBJ1-5; TCRdb indicates TRBD1, and absent DNA this call remains unverified. This CDR3 has 16 residues.